This T cell receptor (beta chain) emerged from a study of metastatic and nonmetastatic thyroid tumors. On the study more broadly: Repertoire data that came from the blood and tumor or nodule tissue of malignant and benign thyroid patients were compared.

General observations from the study: Within blood and tumor, benign nodules reportedly had significantly lower TCR beta diversity than malignant thyroid tumors did.

Each patient came to thyroid surgery without any prior treatment (of any kind). This clone showed up many times. Its cognate antigen is unknown. A much more abundant neighbour one base away suggests this may be a read error. Original methodology: Built for papillary thyroid cancer, a distant-metastasis classifier drew on CDR3 differences across clinicopathological groups. TCRdb re-called the PCR reads with MiXCR. In this record, the V and J calls reflect TCRdb's handling and not the investigators' own analysis. The table has under 35,000 clones, approximately 25% seen once; the top ten hold about 10%. The CDR3 extends over 18 amino acids. V shed 4 bases, J shed 5 bases, and the junction held 17 bases outside the gene matches. The germline V gene encodes CDR1 MNHEY and CDR2 SMNVEV (reference sequence).

V and J are TRBV27 and TRBJ2-4, with TRBD2 identical over 7 bases. The sequence derives from a female donor with papillary thyroid cancer or a benign thyroid nodule (not recorded which). Some clones in this sample may be carry-over from other donors' samples. Input material: blood. As DNA, the CDR3 is TGTGCCAGCAGTTCCAAACCTAGAGAGCGGGGCCGGGAAAACATTCAGTACTTC. Translation: CASSSKPRERGRENIQYF.